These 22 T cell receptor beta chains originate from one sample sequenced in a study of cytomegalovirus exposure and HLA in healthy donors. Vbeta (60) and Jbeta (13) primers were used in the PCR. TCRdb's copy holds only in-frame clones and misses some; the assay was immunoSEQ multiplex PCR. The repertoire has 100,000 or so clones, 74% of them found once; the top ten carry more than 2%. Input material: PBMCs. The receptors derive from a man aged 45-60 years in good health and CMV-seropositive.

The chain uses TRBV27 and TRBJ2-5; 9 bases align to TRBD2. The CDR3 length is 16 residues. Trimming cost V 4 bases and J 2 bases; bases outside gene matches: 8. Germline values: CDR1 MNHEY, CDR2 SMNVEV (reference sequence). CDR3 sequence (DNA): TGTGCCAGCAGTTCGGGGCTAGCGGGACTACAAGAGACCCAGTACTTC. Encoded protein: CASSSGLAGLQETQYF.

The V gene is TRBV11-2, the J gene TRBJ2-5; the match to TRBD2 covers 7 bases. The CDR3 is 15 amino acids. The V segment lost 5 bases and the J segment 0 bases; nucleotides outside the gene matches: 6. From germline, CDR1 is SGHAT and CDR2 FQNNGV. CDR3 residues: CASSLSGSHQETQYF. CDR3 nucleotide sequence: TGTGCCAGCAGCCTTAGCGGGTCCCACCAAGAGACCCAGTACTTC.

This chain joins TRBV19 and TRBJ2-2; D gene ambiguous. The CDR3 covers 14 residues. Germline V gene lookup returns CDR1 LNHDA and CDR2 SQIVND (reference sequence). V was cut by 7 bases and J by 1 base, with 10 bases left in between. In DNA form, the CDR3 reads TGTGCCAGTAATCTGGAGAAGAACACCGGGGAGCTGTTTTTT. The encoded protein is CASNLEKNTGELFF. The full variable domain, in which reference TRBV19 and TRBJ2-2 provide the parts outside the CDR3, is DGGITQSPKYLFRKEGQNVTLSCEQNLNHDAMYWYRQDPGQGLRLIYYSQIVNDFQKGDIAEGYSVSREKKESFPLTVTSAQKNPTAFYLCASNLEKNTGELFFGEGSRLTVL.

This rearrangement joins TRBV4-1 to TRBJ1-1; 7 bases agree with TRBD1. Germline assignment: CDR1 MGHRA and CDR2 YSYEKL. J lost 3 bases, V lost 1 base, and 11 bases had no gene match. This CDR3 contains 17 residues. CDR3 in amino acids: CASSQVSPFDRDTEAFF. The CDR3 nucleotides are TGCGCCAGCAGCCAAGTATCTCCTTTTGACAGGGACACTGAAGCTTTCTTT.

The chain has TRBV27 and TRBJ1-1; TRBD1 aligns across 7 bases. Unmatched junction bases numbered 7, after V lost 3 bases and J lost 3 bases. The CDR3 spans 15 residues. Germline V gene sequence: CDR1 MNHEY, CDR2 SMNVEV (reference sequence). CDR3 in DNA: TGTGCCAGCAGTTTCCTCCCGGGACAGTACACTGAAGCTTTCTTT. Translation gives CASSFLPGQYTEAFF.

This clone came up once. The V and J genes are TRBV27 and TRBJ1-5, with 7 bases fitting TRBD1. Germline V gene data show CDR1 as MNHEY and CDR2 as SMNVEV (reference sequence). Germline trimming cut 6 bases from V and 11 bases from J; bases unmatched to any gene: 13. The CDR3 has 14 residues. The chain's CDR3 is CASRATGARSSQHF. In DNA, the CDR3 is TGTGCCAGCAGGGCAACAGGGGCTCGCAGTTCCCAGCATTTT.

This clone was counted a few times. The CDR3 protein is CASSMSVGHLTEAFF. CDR3 bases: TGTGCCAGTAGTATGTCTGTCGGACACCTCACTGAAGCTTTCTTT. The chain combines TRBV19 with TRBJ1-1; D might be TRBD1 (5 bases). The V gene lost 3 bases and the J gene lost 4 bases, with 15 bases spanning the gap. Looked up from germline, CDR1 is LNHDA and CDR2 is SQIVND (reference sequence). This CDR3 has 15 amino acids.

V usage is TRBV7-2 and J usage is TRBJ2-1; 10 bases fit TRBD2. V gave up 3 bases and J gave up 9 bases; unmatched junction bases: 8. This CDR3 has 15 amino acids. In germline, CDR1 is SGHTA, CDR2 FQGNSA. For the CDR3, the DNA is TGTGCCAGCAGCTTTAAGAGCGGGGGGGCAATTGAGCAGTTCTTC. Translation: CASSFKSGGAIEQFF.

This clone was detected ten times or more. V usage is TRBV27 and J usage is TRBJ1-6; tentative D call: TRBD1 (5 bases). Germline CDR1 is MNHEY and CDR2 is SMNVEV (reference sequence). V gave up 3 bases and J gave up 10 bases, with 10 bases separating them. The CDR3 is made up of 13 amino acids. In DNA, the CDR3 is TGTGCCAGCAGTTTTGGGGGGGACTCACCCCTCCACTTT. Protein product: CASSFGGDSPLHF.

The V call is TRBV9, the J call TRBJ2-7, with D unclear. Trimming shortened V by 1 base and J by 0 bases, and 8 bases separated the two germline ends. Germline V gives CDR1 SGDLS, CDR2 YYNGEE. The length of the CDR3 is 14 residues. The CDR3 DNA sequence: TGTGCCAGCAGCGTATACCCCGGCTCCTACGAGCAGTACTTC. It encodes CASSVYPGSYEQYF.

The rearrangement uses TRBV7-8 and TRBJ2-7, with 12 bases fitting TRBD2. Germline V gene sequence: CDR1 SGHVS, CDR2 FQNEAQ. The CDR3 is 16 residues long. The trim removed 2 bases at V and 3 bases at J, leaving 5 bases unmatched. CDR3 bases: TGTGCCAGCAGCTTATCGACTAGCGGGGGCTACTACGAGCAGTACTTC. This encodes CASSLSTSGGYYEQYF.

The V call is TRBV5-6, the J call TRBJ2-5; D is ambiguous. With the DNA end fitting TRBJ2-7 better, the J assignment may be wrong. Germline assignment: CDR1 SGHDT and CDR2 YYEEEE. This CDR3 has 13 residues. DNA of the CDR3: TGTGCCAGCAGCCCCTCTTCAGGCTACGAGCAGTACTTC. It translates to CASSPSSGYEQYF.

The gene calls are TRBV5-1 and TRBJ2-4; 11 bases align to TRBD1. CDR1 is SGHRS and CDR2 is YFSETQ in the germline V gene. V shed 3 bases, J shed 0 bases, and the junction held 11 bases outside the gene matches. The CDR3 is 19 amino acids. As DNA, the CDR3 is TGCGCCAGCAGCTCGACACCGGGACAGGGGGTGGTAGCCAAAAACATTCAGTACTTC. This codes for CASSSTPGQGVVAKNIQYF. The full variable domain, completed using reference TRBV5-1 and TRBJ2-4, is KAGVTQTPRYLIKTRGQQVTLSCSPISGHRSVSWYQQTPGQGLQFLFEYFSETQRNKGNFPGRFSGRQFSNSRSEMNVSTLELGDSALYLCASSSTPGQGVVAKNIQYFGAGTRLSVL.

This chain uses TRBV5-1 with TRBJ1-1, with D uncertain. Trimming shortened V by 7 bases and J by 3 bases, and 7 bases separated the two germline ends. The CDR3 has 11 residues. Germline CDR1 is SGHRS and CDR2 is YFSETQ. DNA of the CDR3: TGCGCCAGCTCGGTTGACACTGAAGCTTTCTTT. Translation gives CASSVDTEAFF.

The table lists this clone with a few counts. CDR3 in DNA: TGTGCCAGCAGTTCTATAGCGGGGGGCTCCTACGAGCAGTACTTC. It yields the protein CASSSIAGGSYEQYF. The gene calls are TRBV6-4 and TRBJ2-7; 10 nucleotides line up with TRBD2. CDR3 length equals 15 residues. The junction had 4 bases not matched to a gene; V was cut back by 5 bases and J by 0 bases. Germline V gene data show CDR1 as MRHNA and CDR2 as SNTAGT.

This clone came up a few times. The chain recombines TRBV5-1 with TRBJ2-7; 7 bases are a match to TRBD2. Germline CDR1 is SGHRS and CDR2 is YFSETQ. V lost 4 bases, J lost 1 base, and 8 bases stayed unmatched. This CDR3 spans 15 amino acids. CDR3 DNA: TGCGCCAGCAGCCCCCAGAGCGGGGTATCCTACGAGCAGTACTTC. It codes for CASSPQSGVSYEQYF.

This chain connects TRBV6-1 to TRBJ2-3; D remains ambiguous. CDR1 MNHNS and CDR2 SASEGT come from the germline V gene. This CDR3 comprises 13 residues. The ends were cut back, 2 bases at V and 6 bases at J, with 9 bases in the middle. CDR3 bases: TGTGCCAGCAGTGAATCGGTAATGGATACGCAGTATTTT. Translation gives CASSESVMDTQYF.

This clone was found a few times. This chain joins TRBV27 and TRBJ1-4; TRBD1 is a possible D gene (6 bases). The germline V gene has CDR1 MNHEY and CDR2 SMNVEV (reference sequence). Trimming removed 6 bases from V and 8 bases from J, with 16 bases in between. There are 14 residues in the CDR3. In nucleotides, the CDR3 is TGTGCCAGCAGACCCGGACAGTTATTAGAAAAACTGTTTTTT. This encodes CASRPGQLLEKLFF.

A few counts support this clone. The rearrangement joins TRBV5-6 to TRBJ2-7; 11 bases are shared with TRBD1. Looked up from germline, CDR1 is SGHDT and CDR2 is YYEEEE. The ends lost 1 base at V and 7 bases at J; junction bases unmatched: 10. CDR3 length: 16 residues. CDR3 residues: CASSLLRDRGYGEQYF. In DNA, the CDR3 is TGTGCCAGCAGCTTGCTCAGGGACAGGGGGTATGGGGAGCAGTACTTC.

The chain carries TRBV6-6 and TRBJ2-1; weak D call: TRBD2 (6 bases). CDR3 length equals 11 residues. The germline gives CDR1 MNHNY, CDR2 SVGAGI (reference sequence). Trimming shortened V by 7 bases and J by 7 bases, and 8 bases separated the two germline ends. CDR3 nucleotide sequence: TGTGCCAGCAATGCGGGGAATGAGCAGTTCTTC. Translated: CASNAGNEQFF.

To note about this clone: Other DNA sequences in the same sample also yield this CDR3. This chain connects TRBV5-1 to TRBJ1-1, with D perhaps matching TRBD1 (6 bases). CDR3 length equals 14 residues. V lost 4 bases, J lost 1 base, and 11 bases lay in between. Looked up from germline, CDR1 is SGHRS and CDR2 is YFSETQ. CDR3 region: CASSPLTGNTEAFF. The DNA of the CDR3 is TGCGCCAGCAGCCCCTTGACAGGGAACACTGAAGCTTTCTTT.

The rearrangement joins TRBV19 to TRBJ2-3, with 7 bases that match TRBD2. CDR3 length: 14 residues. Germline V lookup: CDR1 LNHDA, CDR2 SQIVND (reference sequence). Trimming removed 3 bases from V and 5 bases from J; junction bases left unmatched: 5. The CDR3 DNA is TGTGCCAGTAGTATGGGCCTAGCGGTAGATACGCAGTATTTT. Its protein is CASSMGLAVDTQYF.